This paragraph reports one TCR beta chain. The CDR3 is 13 amino acids. Between the trimmed V and J ends, which lost 0 bases and 5 bases, there was a span of 8 bases. Germline-derived CDR1 and CDR2 are MNHEY and SVGAGI. The data are from a study of long-term antiretroviral therapy in people with HIV. The immunoSEQ assay was v3.0, run at survey level. Profiling relied on immunoSEQ multiplex PCR, and the TCRdb table lists in-frame clones only, not all of them. The profile shows under 15,000 clones, 82% of them singletons. Specimens carried about 0.95-11 million cryopreserved PBMC before DNA extraction. The sequences come from unsorted PBMCs, collected just over 8 years after starting antiretroviral therapy. The receptor's source is a man aged 50 to 59 with HIV. The V gene is TRBV6-5, the J gene TRBJ2-7, with D unresolved. The CDR3, as DNA: TGTGCCAGCAGTTACTCGACGGCGAACGAGCAGTACTTC. Protein: CASSYSTANEQYF.